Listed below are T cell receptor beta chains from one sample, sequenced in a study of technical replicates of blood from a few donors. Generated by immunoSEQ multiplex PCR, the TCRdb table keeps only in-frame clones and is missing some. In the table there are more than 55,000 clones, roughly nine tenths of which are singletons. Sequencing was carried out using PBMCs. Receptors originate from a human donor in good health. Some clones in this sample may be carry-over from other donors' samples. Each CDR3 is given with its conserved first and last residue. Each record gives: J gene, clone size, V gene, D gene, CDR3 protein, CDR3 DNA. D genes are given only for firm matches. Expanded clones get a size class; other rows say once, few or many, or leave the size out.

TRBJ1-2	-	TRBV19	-	CASSPQSGGDHGYTF	TGTGCCAGTAGTCCCCAATCCGGAGGGGATCATGGCTACACCTTC
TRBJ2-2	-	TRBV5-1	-	CASSPGTRNTGELFF	TGCGCCAGCAGCCCCGGGACTCGGAACACCGGGGAGCTGTTTTTT
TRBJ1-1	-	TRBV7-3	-	CASTQGTRGSEAFF	TGTGCCAGCACCCAGGGGACCCGTGGCTCTGAAGCTTTCTTT
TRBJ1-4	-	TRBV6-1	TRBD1	CASSEARTGGNEKLFF	TGTGCCAGCAGTGAAGCCCGGACAGGGGGAAATGAAAAACTGTTTTTT
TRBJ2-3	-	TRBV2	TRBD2	CASHTSGGPSTDTQYF	TGTGCCAGCCATACTAGCGGGGGGCCTAGCACAGATACGCAGTATTTT
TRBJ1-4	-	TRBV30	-	CARGGVGEKLFF	TGTGCCCGGGGGGGGGTCGGTGAAAAACTGTTTTTT
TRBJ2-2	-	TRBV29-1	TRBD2	CSAAGPLGLAGGPLVNTGELFF	TGCAGCGCTGCAGGACCTTTGGGACTAGCGGGAGGGCCGCTGGTGAATACCGGGGAGCTGTTTTTT
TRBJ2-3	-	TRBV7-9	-	CASSSPSYPSTDTQYF	TGTGCCAGCAGCTCACCGTCCTATCCTAGCACAGATACGCAGTATTTT
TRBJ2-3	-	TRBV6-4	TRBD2	CASSEGSGGSTDTQYF	TGTGCCAGCAGTGAAGGTAGCGGGGGTAGCACAGATACGCAGTATTTT
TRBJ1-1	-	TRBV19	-	CASSPRSGTEAFF	TGTGCCAGTAGTCCTAGGAGTGGAACTGAAGCTTTCTTT
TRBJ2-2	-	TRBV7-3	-	CASSLRDTPFTGELFF	TGTGCCAGCAGCTTAAGGGACACCCCGTTCACCGGGGAGCTGTTTTTT
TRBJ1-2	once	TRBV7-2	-	CASSLMSRGYTF	TGTGCCAGCAGCTTAATGAGCCGTGGCTACACCTTC
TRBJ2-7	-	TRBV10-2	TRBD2	CASRPPSGQFYEQYF	TGCGCCAGCAGGCCACCTAGCGGTCAATTCTACGAGCAGTACTTC
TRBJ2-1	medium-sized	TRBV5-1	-	CASSLGGGYNEQFF	TGCGCCAGCAGCTTGGGTGGAGGCTACAATGAGCAGTTCTTC
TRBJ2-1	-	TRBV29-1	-	CSVDKPADFRPQFF	TGCAGCGTTGACAAGCCGGCTGACTTTAGGCCGCAGTTCTTC
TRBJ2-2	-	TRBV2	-	CASSRASPIGELFF	TGTGCCAGCAGCAGGGCCTCCCCCATCGGGGAGCTGTTTTTT
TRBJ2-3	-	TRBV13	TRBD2	CASSSRTSGREDTQYF	TGTGCCAGCAGCTCACGGACTAGCGGGAGGGAAGATACGCAGTATTTT
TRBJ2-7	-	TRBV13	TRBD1	CASSLVRDREYEQYF	TGTGCCAGCAGCTTAGTGAGGGACAGGGAGTACGAGCAGTACTTC
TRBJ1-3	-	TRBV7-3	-	CASSSVGGNPSGNTIYF	TGTGCCAGCAGCTCAGTCGGGGGAAACCCCTCTGGAAACACCATATATTTT
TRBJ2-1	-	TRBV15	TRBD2	CATSVPASGRRRDEQFF	TGTGCCACCAGCGTACCCGCTAGCGGGAGAAGGAGGGATGAGCAGTTCTTC
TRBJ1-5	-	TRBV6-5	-	CASSYSWGGNQPQHF	TGTGCCAGCAGTTACTCATGGGGGGGCAATCAGCCCCAGCATTTT
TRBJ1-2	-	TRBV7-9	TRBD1	CASSSDRGRYGYTF	TGTGCCAGCAGCTCAGACAGGGGGCGGTATGGCTACACCTTC
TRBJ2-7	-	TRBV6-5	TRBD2	CASSYSLAGGTYEQYF	TGTGCCAGCAGTTACTCCCTAGCGGGAGGGACCTACGAGCAGTACTTC
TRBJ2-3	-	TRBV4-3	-	CASSTDRDRADTQYF	TGCGCCAGCAGCACCGATCGAGACAGAGCAGATACGCAGTATTTT
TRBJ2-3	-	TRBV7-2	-	CASSAILGTQYF	TGTGCCAGCAGCGCTATCCTAGGTACGCAGTATTTT
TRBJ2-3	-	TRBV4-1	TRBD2	CASSQDILAQIGDTQYF	TGCGCCAGCAGCCAAGATATACTAGCGCAGATAGGGGATACGCAGTATTTT
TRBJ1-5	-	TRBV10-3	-	CAISAQTGLDNQPQHF	TGTGCCATCAGTGCCCAAACAGGGTTAGACAATCAGCCCCAGCATTTT
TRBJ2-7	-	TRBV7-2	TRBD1	CASSLHRDRSYEQYF	TGTGCCAGCAGCTTACACCGGGACAGGTCCTACGAGCAGTACTTC
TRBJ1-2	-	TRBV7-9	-	CASSVGLELYTF	TGTGCCAGCAGCGTGGGACTTGAACTCTACACCTTC
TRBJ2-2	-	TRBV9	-	CASSVAAGPPGELFF	TGTGCCAGCAGCGTAGCGGCGGGTCCTCCCGGGGAGCTGTTTTTT
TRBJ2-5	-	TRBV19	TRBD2	CASSIDGLAGGETQYF	TGTGCCAGTAGTATAGATGGACTAGCGGGGGGGGAGACCCAGTACTTC
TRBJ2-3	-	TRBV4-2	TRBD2	CASSLDGGRGTDTQYF	TGTGCCAGCAGCTTGGACGGCGGGAGGGGCACAGATACGCAGTATTTT
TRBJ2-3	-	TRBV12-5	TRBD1	CASGTDRVTDTQYF	TGTGCTAGTGGAACTGACAGGGTGACAGATACGCAGTATTTT
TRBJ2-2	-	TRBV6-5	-	CATTRPGTGELFF	TGTGCCACCACACGCCCGGGCACCGGGGAGCTGTTTTTT
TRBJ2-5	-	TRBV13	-	CASSARSSTFQETQYF	TGTGCCAGCAGCGCTCGTTCTAGCACCTTCCAAGAGACCCAGTACTTC
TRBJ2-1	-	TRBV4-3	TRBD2	CASSQSQTTVSGTYNEQFF	TGCGCCAGCAGCCAATCTCAGACTACGGTGAGCGGGACGTACAATGAGCAGTTCTTC
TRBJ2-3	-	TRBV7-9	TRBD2	CASSSTSGRTDTQYF	TGTGCCAGCAGCTCCACTAGCGGGAGGACAGATACGCAGTATTTT
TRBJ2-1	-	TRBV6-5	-	CASSRTVNEQFF	TGTGCCAGCAGTCGTACGGTCAATGAGCAGTTCTTC
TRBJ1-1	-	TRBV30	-	CAWSPGSGTEAFF	TGTGCCTGGAGTCCTGGGTCAGGGACTGAAGCTTTCTTT
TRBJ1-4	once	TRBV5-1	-	CASSQTGSFLEKLFF	TGCGCCAGCAGCCAAACAGGGTCTTTCCTTGAAAAACTGTTTTTT